These 15 T cell receptor beta chains originate from one sample sequenced in a study of T-cell memory formation after mild COVID-19. TCRdb re-called the 5' RACE reads with MiXCR, one entry per CDR3 protein. The repertoire consists of some 120,000 distinct CDR3 sequences, with about 16% occurring once and the leading ten covering around 13%. The specimen was PBMCs or a T cell subset sorted from them (not recorded which). The receptors stem from an adult woman who had mild COVID-19 (a few samples of this study predate the infection). Cell type and time point are not known.

The chain joins TRBV11-2 to TRBJ1-4; no reliable D call. V was clipped by 1 base and J by 8 bases, with 11 bases between them. Looked up from germline, CDR1 is SGHAT and CDR2 is FQNNGV. This CDR3 is built from 14 residues. The CDR3 protein is CASSLGLGLEKLFF. CDR3 in DNA: TGTGCCAGCAGCTTAGGGCTCGGGCTGGAAAAACTGTTTTTT. Combining the CDR3 with reference TRBV11-2 and TRBJ1-4 gives the whole variable domain EAGVAQSPRYKIIEKRQSVAFWCNPISGHATLYWYQQILGQGPKLLIQFQNNGVVDDSQLPKDRFSAERLKGVDSTLKIQPAKLEDSAVYLCASSLGLGLEKLFFGSGTQLSVL.

This chain links TRBV6-5 with TRBJ2-7; D not resolved. Between the trimmed V and J ends, which lost 0 bases and 11 bases, there was a span of 8 bases. Germline V gene sequence: CDR1 MNHEY, CDR2 SVGAGI. The CDR3 loop spans 11 amino acids. CDR3 nucleotides: TGTGCCAGCAGTTACTCGTATCGGGAGTACTTC. Its protein is CASSYSYREYF.

V is TRBV20-1 and J is TRBJ2-3; 8 bases agree with TRBD1. After removal of 3 bases from V and 2 bases from J, the junction contained 4 bases not matched to a gene. Germline CDR1 and CDR2: DFQATT and SNEGSKA (reference sequence). This CDR3 is built from 14 residues. This CDR3 is CSARGQENTDTQYF. CDR3 sequence (DNA): TGCAGTGCTAGGGGACAGGAGAACACAGATACGCAGTATTTT.

The chain is built from TRBV7-2 and TRBJ2-1, with 8 nucleotides matching TRBD2. The V and J ends lost 5 bases and 5 bases, in that order; junction bases with no gene match: 11. Germline values: CDR1 SGHTA, CDR2 FQGNSA. This CDR3 comprises 16 residues. The CDR3 nucleotides are TGTGCCAGCAGCCTTGAGGTAGCGGGGATACACAATGAGCAGTTCTTC. This encodes CASSLEVAGIHNEQFF.

This clonotype was observed a few times. The chain employs TRBV6-5 and TRBJ2-7; possibly TRBD1 for D (5 bases). CDR3 length equals 15 residues. Looked up from germline, CDR1 is MNHEY and CDR2 is SVGAGI. V lost 5 bases, J lost 0 bases, and 14 bases lay in between. The CDR3 DNA follows: TGTGCCAGCAGTAATCAGGGCGAACTCTCCTACGAGCAGTACTTC. Translation: CASSNQGELSYEQYF.

V gene TRBV12-3 or TRBV12-4 combines with J gene TRBJ2-5; maybe TRBD1 (5 bases). The CDR3 totals 15 residues. Trimming cost V 0 bases and J 7 bases, with 15 bases left between them. The DNA for the CDR3 is TGTGCCAGCAGTTTAGCGCTCGTGGGCCAGGGGACCCAGTACTTC. As protein: CASSLALVGQGTQYF.

The gene calls are TRBV14 and TRBJ2-3; the D is unclear. Germline V CDR1 and CDR2: SGHDN, FVKESK. Deletions cut 4 bases from V and 2 bases from J, with 7 bases between. The CDR3 contains 13 residues. CDR3 sequence reads: CASSLTNTDTQYF. The CDR3 coding sequence is TGTGCCAGCAGCCTTACAAACACAGATACGCAGTATTTT.

This clonotype has just a few counts. The chain recombines TRBV29-1 with TRBJ2-2; 12 nucleotides agree with TRBD2. With V trimmed by 7 bases and J by 7 bases, 13 bases remained unmatched. This CDR3 contains 16 residues. CDR1 and CDR2 from the germline V gene are SQVTM and ANQGSEA. CDR3 nucleotide sequence: TGCAGCGCCAGGACTAGCGGGATTGCGGTACTCGGGGAGCTGTTTTTT. This translates into CSARTSGIAVLGELFF.

V is TRBV20-1 and J is TRBJ1-1; D perhaps matches TRBD1 (5 bases). Between the trimmed V and J ends, which lost 7 bases and 1 base, there was a span of 13 bases. CDR3 length: 13 amino acids. The V gene's germline CDR1 is DFQATT and CDR2 SNEGSKA (reference sequence). This chain's CDR3 is CSVWVGENTEAFF. DNA for the CDR3: TGCAGTGTCTGGGTGGGGGAGAACACTGAAGCTTTCTTT.

The V and J genes are TRBV20-1 and TRBJ2-7; 13 bases fit TRBD2. The CDR3 covers 14 residues. The germline gives CDR1 DFQATT, CDR2 SNEGSKA (reference sequence). With V trimmed by 6 bases and J by 4 bases, 6 bases remained unmatched. Here the CDR3 reads CSAPGLAGPYEQYF. The CDR3 DNA sequence: TGCAGTGCCCCGGGACTAGCGGGGCCATACGAGCAGTACTTC.

In the case of this clonotype: The DNA is omitted, as the CDR3 cannot be located on it reliably, and the CDR3 follows TCRdb's listing. This chain connects TRBV29-1 to TRBJ2-2; the DNA was not used to check the table's D call, TRBD1. CDR1 and CDR2 from the germline V gene are SQVTM and ANQGSEA. A total of 14 residues make up the CDR3, ends included. CDR3: CSVESQGAPGSCFF.

A few counts support this clonotype. V gene TRBV2 combines with J gene TRBJ1-1; D is uncertain. Trimming removed 3 bases at V and 10 bases at J, with 9 bases between. The CDR3 consists of 11 residues. Germline V gives CDR1 SNHLY, CDR2 FYNNEI. The DNA for the CDR3 is TGTGCCAGCAGTGAGGCTGTTAGAGCTTTCTTT. Translated, it gives CASSEAVRAFF.

This clonotype was seen more than once but under ten times. The chain uses TRBV20-1 and TRBJ2-3; 9 bases map to TRBD2. The length of the CDR3 is 14 residues. The V gene's germline CDR1 is DFQATT and CDR2 SNEGSKA (reference sequence). V dropped 2 bases and J dropped 2; count of bases not matched to a gene: 2. CDR3 in amino acids: CSARRLAATDTQYF. The CDR3 nucleotides read TGCAGTGCTAGAAGACTAGCGGCCACAGATACGCAGTATTTT.

This chain connects TRBV7-9 to TRBJ2-2; D call uncertain. Germline lookup yields CDR1 SEHNR and CDR2 FQNEAQ (reference sequence). Deletions cut 8 bases from V and 4 bases from J, with 17 bases between. This CDR3 comprises 15 residues. DNA of the CDR3: TGTGCCAGCCCCCAGATGCCGGACGGCACCGGGGAGCTGTTTTTT. Translated, it gives CASPQMPDGTGELFF. The whole variable domain, remainder taken from reference TRBV7-9 and TRBJ2-2, is DTGVSQNPRHKITKRGQNVTFRCDPISEHNRLYWYRQTLGQGPEFLTYFQNEAQLEKSRLLSDRFSAERPKGSFSTLEIQRTEQGDSAMYLCASPQMPDGTGELFFGEGSRLTVL.

Here the CDR3 DNA reads TGCGCCAGCAGCCAAGAGGCGGGGGCCTCCTACAATGAGCAGTTCTTC. It codes for CASSQEAGASYNEQFF. The rearrangement joins TRBV4-1 to TRBJ2-1; weak D call: TRBD2 (7 bases). The V end was cut by 0 bases, the J end by 0 bases, with 9 bases between. CDR1 MGHRA and CDR2 YSYEKL come from the germline V gene. The CDR3 runs to 16 residues.